This TCR beta chain was sequenced for a study of a mutant IDH1 vaccine in newly diagnosed glioma (dated by TCRdb to about 2021). About the study as a whole: Vaccination was initiated 4-6 weeks after radiotherapy alone, or concurrently with temozolomide cycles in the chemotherapy-containing groups. Six visits were used for peripheral blood collection: V03 (baseline), V05, V07, V10, V12 and V13. For exploratory analyses, around 26 treated patients had longitudinal TCRB deep sequencing done wherever samples were available. Of the 25 to 40 patients who were treated, around 62% were male and 37.5% were female, and the mean age was around 40 years. Before enrollment, most patients had been given radiochemotherapy with temozolomide as standard therapy, while the rest had received either radiotherapy alone or temozolomide alone. Visit V12 was the week-35 safety follow-up and visit V13 was the week-47 end of study.

To note about this clone: The antigen this receptor binds is unknown. No base-level quality is on record; no much larger clone is a single base apart.

The CDR3 has 16 amino acids, counting the end cysteine and phenylalanine. Kept here is only the CDR3 DNA, which spans 48 bases and is read in frame from base 1. V is cut back by 3 bases and J by 6 bases, with 10 bases in the junction unmatched. The germline V gene (reference sequence) provides CDR1 LNHDA and CDR2 SQIVND. The library came from the immunoSEQ multiplex PCR assay. Rearranged TCR beta chain sequences were amplified with the hsTCRB Kit following the manufacturer's protocol. An Illumina MiSeq was used to sequence the TCRB libraries. As for the authors' bioinformatics: The proprietary platform of the kit vendor was used for demultiplexing, trimming and gene mapping. This is the immuneACCESS table as TCRdb keeps it, with only in-frame sequences that have V and J called. A part of the clones is gone; compared with another copy, unresolved V genes explain less than half, and the rest is unexplained. For V, J and clone size, that table is used; D and trimming come from the DNA. The sample profile shows 45,000 to 55,000 clones; 60% to 85% of them were found once. Approximately 12% of the sample is in the top ten clones.

Here is what the overall study found, with its caveats: Pseudoprogression seemed to be unrelated to changes in the top peripheral T cell clonotypes found by TCRB sequencing. PBMC samples for TCRB deep sequencing were selected based on availability. Immune responses induced by the vaccine were seen in about 93% of patients across multiple MHC alleles. The authors noted that analyses of patient blood samples could not be reproduced because of sample limitations.

The time point tag for this specimen amounts to: week 35, safety follow-up. Each vaccine dose, consisting of 300 ug of a 20-mer mutant IDH1 peptide in Montanide, was administered subcutaneously with topical imiquimod. Across visits V03 through V10, patients got a total of eight vaccinations, given in weeks 1, 3, 5, 7, 11, 15, 19 and 23. Newly diagnosed WHO grade 3 or 4 IDH1-mutant astrocytomas showing loss of nuclear ATRX were present in the donors. The samples were drawn from NOA16, a multicentre, single-arm, open-label phase I trial in Germany that tested a mutant IDH1 peptide vaccine in humans for the first time. Genomic DNA for TCRB sequencing was extracted from EDTA blood using the DNeasy Blood and Tissue Kit.

Sequenced here: PBMCs, sampled from a glioma patient whose treatment included an IDH1 peptide vaccine. The sequence derives from a man aged 40-49 years with glioma. The chain links TRBV19 with TRBJ2-3; 9 of the junction bases match TRBD2. The CDR3 region: CASSMGVAGAPDTQYF. The DNA sequence is as follows: TGTGCCAGTAGTATGGGGGTAGCGGGAGCCCCCGATACGCAGTATTTT.